This T cell receptor beta chain was captured by sequencing in a study of regulatory T cells in long-lasting Graves disease. Broader study findings: Investigators studied peripheral blood only, not thyroid tissue. Persistent disease preferred TRBV28, TRBJ1-2 and TRBJ2-5; new disease, TRBV20-1 and TRBJ2-1.

Regarding time point: persistent/refractory GD, antithyroid drugs over 5 years with positive TRAb. Construction of the TCR library relied on RNA isolated from PBMCs. The source of the patients was an endocrinology department in Xi'an, China. The sample holds many counts of this clonotype. Its antigen remains unknown. Construction of TCR beta libraries relied on iRepertoire HTBI primers and on Arm-PCR targeting CDR3 regions. TCRdb recomputed calls from the multiplex PCR reads with MiXCR, one row per CDR3 protein. Of some 420,000 distinct CDR3 sequences detected, roughly 23% appear once; the ten largest clones hold 13%. V was pared by 6 bases and J by 0 bases, with 9 bases between. The CDR3 totals 13 residues. The germline gives CDR1 SNHLY, CDR2 FYNNEI.

The specimen was peripheral blood mononuclear cells (PBMCs), collected when the disease was refractory, from a patient treated with antithyroid drugs. The receptor's source is a female donor with Graves disease. The chain combines TRBV2 with TRBJ2-7, with a weak D call TRBD2 (6 bases). Here the CDR3 reads CASRAGPSYEQYF. The CDR3 nucleotides are TGTGCCAGCAGGGCGGGACCCTCCTACGAGCAGTACTTC. The full variable domain, in which reference TRBV2 and TRBJ2-7 provide the parts outside the CDR3, is EPEVTQTPSHQVTQMGQEVILRCVPISNHLYFYWYRQILGQKVEFLVSFYNNEISEKSEIFDDQFSVERPDGSNFTLKIRSTKLEDSAMYFCASRAGPSYEQYFGPGTRLTVT.